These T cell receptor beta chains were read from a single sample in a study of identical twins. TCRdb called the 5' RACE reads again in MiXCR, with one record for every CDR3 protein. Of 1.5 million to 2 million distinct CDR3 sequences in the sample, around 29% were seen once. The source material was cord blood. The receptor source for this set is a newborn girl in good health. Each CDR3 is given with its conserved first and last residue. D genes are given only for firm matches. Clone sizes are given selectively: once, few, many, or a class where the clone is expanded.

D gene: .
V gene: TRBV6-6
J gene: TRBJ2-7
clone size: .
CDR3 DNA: TGTGCCAGCAGGGCAACCGCCGGGACACCTTTCTACGAGCAGTACTTC
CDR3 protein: CASRATAGTPFYEQYF

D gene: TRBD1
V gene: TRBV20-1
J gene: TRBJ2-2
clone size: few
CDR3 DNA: TGCAGTGCTAACCCGGGACAGGGGTCCACCGGGGAGCTGTTTTTT
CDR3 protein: CSANPGQGSTGELFF

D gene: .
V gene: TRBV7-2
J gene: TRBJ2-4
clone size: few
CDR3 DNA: TGTGCCAGCAGCCCCGAACCTCTAGCCAAAAACATTCAGTACTTC
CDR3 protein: CASSPEPLAKNIQYF

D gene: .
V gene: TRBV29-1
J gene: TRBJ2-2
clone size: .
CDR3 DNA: TGCAGCGTTGTGGAGCCGTACGCCGGGGAGCTGTTTTTT
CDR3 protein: CSVVEPYAGELFF

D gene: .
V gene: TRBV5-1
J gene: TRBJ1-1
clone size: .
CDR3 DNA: TGCGCCAGCAGCTTGGTAGGGGGGGCGAGTGGGAGGAACACTGAAGCTTTCTTT
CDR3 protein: CASSLVGGASGRNTEAFF

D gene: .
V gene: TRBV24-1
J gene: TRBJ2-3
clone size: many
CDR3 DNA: TGTGCCACCAGTGATTCCAGGACAGTCACAGATACGCAGTATTTT
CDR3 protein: CATSDSRTVTDTQYF

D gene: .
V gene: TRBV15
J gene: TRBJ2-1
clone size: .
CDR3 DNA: TGTGCCACCCAGCAAATTTTGGGCCAAGAGACCCAGTTCTTC
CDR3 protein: CATQQILGQETQFF

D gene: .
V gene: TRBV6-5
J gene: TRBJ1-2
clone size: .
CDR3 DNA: TGTGCCAGCAGTTACGGAGATCCGGGGCAAGGCTACACCTTC
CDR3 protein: CASSYGDPGQGYTF

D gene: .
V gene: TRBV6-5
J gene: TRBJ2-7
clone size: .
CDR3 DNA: TGTGCCAGCAGTTGCAGGCCTTCCTACGAGCAGTACTTC
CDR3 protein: CASSCRPSYEQYF

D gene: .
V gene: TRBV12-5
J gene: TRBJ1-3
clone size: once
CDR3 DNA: TGTGCTAGTGGTTTGGTAGGGCAGGGGTACGGAAACACCATATATTTT
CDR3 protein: CASGLVGQGYGNTIYF

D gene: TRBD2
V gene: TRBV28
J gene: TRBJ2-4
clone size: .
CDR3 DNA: TGTGCCAGCAGTTCACCGGGACTAGCGGGAGGTAAAAACATTCAGTACTTC
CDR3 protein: CASSSPGLAGGKNIQYF

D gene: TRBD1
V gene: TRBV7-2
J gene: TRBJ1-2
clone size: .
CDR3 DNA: TGTGCCAGCAGCTTAGGAGGGACAGCCAAATTGGGGGGCTACACCTTC
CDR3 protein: CASSLGGTAKLGGYTF

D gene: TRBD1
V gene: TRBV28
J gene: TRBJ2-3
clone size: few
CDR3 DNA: TGTGCCAGCAGACGTAACAGGGGGCTGAGGACAGATACGCAGTATTTT
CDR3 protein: CASRRNRGLRTDTQYF

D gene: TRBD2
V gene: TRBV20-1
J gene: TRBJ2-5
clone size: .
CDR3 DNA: TGCAGTGCCTCTAGCGGGGGCCCCCAAGAGACCCAGTACTTC
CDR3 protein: CSASSGGPQETQYF

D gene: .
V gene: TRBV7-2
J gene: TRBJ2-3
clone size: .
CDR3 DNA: TGTGCCAGCAGCTTAGCGTGGGGGGGCTACACAGATACGCAGTATTTT
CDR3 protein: CASSLAWGGYTDTQYF

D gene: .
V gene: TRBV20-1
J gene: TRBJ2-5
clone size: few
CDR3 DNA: TGCAGTGCTAGAAGTATGCTCGGGAATGAGCAGTACTTC
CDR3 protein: CSARSMLGNEQYF

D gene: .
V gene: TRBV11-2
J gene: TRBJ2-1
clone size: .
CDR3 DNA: TGTGCCAGCATGGTCTCCTCCGGTCATGAGCAGTTCTTC
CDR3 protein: CASMVSSGHEQFF

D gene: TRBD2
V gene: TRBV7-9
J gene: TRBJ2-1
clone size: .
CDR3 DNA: TGTGCCAGCAGCCCACTAAAGACTAGCGGGAGCGGCTACAATGAGCAGTTCTTC
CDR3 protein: CASSPLKTSGSGYNEQFF

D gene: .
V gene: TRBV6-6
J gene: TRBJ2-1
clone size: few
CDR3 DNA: TGTGCCAGCAGTTACTCGGGGGAGCGTGAGCAGTTCTTC
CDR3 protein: CASSYSGEREQFF

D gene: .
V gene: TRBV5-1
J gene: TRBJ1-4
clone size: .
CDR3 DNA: TGCGCCAGCAGCTTCCGGGACGGGAGAAATGAAAAACTGTTTTTT
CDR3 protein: CASSFRDGRNEKLFF

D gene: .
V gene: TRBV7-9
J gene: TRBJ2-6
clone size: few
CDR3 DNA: TGTGCCAGCAGCTATAAACACAGGGCTGGGACTGGGGCCGTCCTGACTTTC
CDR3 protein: CASSYKHRAGTGAVLTF

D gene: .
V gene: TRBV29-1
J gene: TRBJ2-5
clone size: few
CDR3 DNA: TGCAGCGTTGAATCCGGGGGTTGGGAGACCCAGTACTTC
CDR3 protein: CSVESGGWETQYF

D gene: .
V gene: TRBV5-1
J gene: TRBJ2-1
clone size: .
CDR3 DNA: TGCGCCAGCAGCTTGGAGCGGGCCTCCTACAATGAGCAGTTCTTC
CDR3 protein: CASSLERASYNEQFF

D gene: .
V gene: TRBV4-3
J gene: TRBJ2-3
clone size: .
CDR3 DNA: TGCGCCAGCAGCCGGGACATTACGGGACCCCTTCCGGATACGCAGTATTTT
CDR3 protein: CASSRDITGPLPDTQYF

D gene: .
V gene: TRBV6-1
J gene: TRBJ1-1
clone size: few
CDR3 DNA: TGTGCCAGCGACGGGAACACTGAAGCTTTCTTT
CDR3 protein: CASDGNTEAFF

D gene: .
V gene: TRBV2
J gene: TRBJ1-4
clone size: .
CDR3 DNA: TGTGCCAGCGCGGGGGAGGGCGAAAAACTGTTTTTT
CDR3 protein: CASAGEGEKLFF

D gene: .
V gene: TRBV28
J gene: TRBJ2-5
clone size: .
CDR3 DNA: TGTGCCAGCAGTTTATGGGGCGGGACGTTCCAAGAGACCCAGTACTTC
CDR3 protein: CASSLWGGTFQETQYF

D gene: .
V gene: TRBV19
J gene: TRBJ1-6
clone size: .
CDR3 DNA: TGTGCCAGTAAAATACAGAGCTCACCCCTCCACTTT
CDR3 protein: CASKIQSSPLHF

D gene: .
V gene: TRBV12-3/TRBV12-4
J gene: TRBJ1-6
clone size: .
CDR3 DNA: TGTGCCAGCAGTTTACGTTCCGTCCCTTTTTCACCCCTCCACTTT
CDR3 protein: CASSLRSVPFSPLHF

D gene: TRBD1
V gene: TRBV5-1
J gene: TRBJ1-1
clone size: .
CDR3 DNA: TGCGCCAGCAGCCGAACAGACAGGGACACTGAAGCTTTCTTT
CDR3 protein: CASSRTDRDTEAFF

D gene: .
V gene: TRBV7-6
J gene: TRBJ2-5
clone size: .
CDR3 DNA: TGTGCCAGCAGCTTAGCCTCAACAGGGCTAAGAAGCGTGACCCAGTACTTC
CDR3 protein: CASSLASTGLRSVTQYF

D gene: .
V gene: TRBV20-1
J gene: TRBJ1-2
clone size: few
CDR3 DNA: TGCAGTGCTAGGCGCTCCGGGACCCTTCCTAACTATGGCTACACCTTC
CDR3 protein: CSARRSGTLPNYGYTF

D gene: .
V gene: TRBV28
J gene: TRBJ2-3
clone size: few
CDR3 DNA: TGTGCCAGCAGTTCACCCCAGACGGGCACAGATACGCAGTATTTT
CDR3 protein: CASSSPQTGTDTQYF

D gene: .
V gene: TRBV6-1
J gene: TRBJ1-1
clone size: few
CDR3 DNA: TGTGCCAGCCGGCCAGGCACCCTTAACACTGAAGCTTTCTTT
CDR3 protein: CASRPGTLNTEAFF

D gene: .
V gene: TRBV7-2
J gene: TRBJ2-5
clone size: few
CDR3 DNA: TGTGCCAGCAGCCGAGGACAACCAGAGACCCAGTACTTC
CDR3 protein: CASSRGQPETQYF

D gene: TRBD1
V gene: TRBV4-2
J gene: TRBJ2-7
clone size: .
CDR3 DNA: TGTGCCAGCAGCTTGCGGACAGGTGTAGCCTACGAGCAGTACTTC
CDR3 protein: CASSLRTGVAYEQYF

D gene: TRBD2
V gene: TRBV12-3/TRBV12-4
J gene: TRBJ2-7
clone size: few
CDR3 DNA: TGTGCCAGCAGTTCCTGGACTAGCGACTACGAGCAGTACTTC
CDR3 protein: CASSSWTSDYEQYF

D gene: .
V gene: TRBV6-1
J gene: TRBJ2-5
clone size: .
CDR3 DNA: TGTGCCAGCAGTGAAGGGAGGGAATACAATGAGCAGTACTTC
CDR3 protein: CASSEGREYNEQYF

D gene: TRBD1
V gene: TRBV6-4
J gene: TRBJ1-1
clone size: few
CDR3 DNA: TGTGCCAGCAGTGACGACCGCAGGGGGACTGAAGCTTTCTTT
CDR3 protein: CASSDDRRGTEAFF

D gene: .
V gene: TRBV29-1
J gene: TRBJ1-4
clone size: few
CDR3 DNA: TGCAGCGGCCAGGTGGCAACTAATGAAAAACTGTTTTTT
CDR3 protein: CSGQVATNEKLFF

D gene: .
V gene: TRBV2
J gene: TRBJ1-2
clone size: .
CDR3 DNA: TGTGCCAGTATCCCTGGAGGAGGGAACTATGGCTACACCTTC
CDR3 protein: CASIPGGGNYGYTF

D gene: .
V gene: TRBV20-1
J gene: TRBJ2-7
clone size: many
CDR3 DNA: TGCAGTGCTAGCAGGGGCGAGCAGTACTTC
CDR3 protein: CSASRGEQYF